The source of this T cell receptor beta chain is a study of patients and donors after allogeneic stem cell transplantation. The CDR3 covers 11 residues. Germline V gene data show CDR1 as DFQATT and CDR2 as SNEGSKA (reference sequence). Trimming pared 3 bases from V and 9 bases from J, leaving 10 bases between. TCRdb reanalysed the RT-PCR reads using MiXCR and keeps one entry per CDR3 protein. Of roughly 880,000 distinct CDR3 sequences in the sample, over 15% are singletons; the top ten hold 5% to 7.5%. The TCR comes from a human donor who was either an allogeneic HSCT recipient or a stem cell or donor lymphocyte infusion donor (not recorded which). It is not recorded whose cells these are; they may come from a transplant donor. Sequencing was done on a sample of blood, either unsorted or a sorted T cell fraction (not recorded which). The J gene is TRBJ2-3, the V gene TRBV20-1; D is uncertain. Here the CDR3 reads CSARWPLTQYF. Written as DNA, the CDR3 is TGCAGTGCTAGGTGGCCCCTAACGCAGTATTTT.